These T cell receptor beta chains were read from a single sample in a study of blood T cell repertoires in COVID-19. Data came from immunoSEQ multiplex PCR; TCRdb stores just in-frame clones and leaves some out. Here the sample spans over 200,000 clones, around 89% being singletons. The sequencing sample was made of PBMCs or T cells enriched from blood (not recorded which). The receptors derive from a man in his forties who had recovered from COVID-19. Both conserved end residues are part of each CDR3. Size tells how often a clone was seen (once, few, many) or the class of an expanded clone, and some rows leave it out.

clone size: -
V gene: TRBV25-1
CDR3 protein: CATSQNGGSNGYTF

clone size: -
V gene: TRBV18
CDR3 protein: CASSLNRGRETQYF

clone size: -
V gene: TRBV15
CDR3 protein: CATSRDQGNTGELFF

clone size: -
V gene: TRBV5-1
CDR3 protein: CASSSDGSSGNTIYF

clone size: -
V gene: TRBV7-2
CDR3 protein: CASSLDSHSGNTIYF

clone size: -
V gene: TRBV3-1/TRBV3-2
CDR3 protein: CASSQNGDQPQHF

clone size: few
V gene: TRBV28
CDR3 protein: CASSLYRGSYEQYF

clone size: -
V gene: TRBV1
CDR3 protein: CTSSPNGSGLALETQYF

clone size: -
V gene: TRBV12-3/TRBV12-4
CDR3 protein: CASSPGHNTEAFF

clone size: -
V gene: TRBV7-7
CDR3 protein: CASSPTSGRYNEQFF

clone size: -
V gene: TRBV6-1
CDR3 protein: CASSERGWANYGYTF

clone size: once
V gene: TRBV9
CDR3 protein: CASGIMRLREETQYF

clone size: -
V gene: TRBV11-2
CDR3 protein: CASSFRGGTTNEKLFF